This T cell receptor beta chain was observed in a study of spatial heterogeneity in lung cancer. Study-wide results and limits: Tracking of tumor mutation counts was seen in expanded intratumoral alpha and beta TCR counts.

The time point denotes: sample taken at primary tumor resection. TCRdb fed the 5' RACE reads into MiXCR, producing one record per CDR3 protein. Of more than 8,000 distinct CDR3 sequences in the sample, approximately 10% are singletons; the top ten hold about 12%. Only one count was recorded for this clonotype. Its antigen is as yet unknown. Since a much larger clone is just one base distant, this may be a read error. Germline values: CDR1 SGHTA, CDR2 FQGNSA. The CDR3 sequence is 13 residues long. This TCR was sampled from a female donor with early-stage non-small cell lung cancer. The chain carries TRBV7-2 and TRBJ2-4, with D maybe TRBD2 (5 bases). The material sequenced was lung tumor tissue, taken at surgery. The CDR3 loop reads CVSTGRAKNIQYF. CDR3 in DNA: TGTGTCAGCACGGGGAGAGCCAAAAACATTCAGTACTTC.